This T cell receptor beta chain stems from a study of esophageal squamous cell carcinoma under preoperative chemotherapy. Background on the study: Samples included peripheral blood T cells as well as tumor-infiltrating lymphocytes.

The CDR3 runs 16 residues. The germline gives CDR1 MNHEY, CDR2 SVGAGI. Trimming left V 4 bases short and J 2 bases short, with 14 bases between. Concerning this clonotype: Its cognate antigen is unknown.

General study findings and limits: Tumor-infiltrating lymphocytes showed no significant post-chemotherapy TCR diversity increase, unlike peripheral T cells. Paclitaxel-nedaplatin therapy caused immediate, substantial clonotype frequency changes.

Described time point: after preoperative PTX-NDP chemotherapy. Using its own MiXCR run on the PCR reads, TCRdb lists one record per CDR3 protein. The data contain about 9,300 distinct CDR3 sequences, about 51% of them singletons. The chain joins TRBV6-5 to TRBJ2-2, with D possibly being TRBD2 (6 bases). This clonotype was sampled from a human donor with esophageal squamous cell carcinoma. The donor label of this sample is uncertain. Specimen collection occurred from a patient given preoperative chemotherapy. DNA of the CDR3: TGTGCCAGCAGTTTCCGGGAGACACTTAACACCGGGGAGCTGTTTTTT. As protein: CASSFRETLNTGELFF.